The 30 T cell receptor beta chains below were found in one sample sequenced in a study of vaccination effects on CD4 cells after COVID-19. The antigens of these receptors remain unknown. Clones were read by immunoSEQ multiplex PCR, and TCRdb kept only the in-frame ones, dropping some. The profile covers some 40,000 clones, with 65% to 75% appearing a single time and approximately 8% taken by the ten largest. Following culture for roughly 10 days, CD4+ T cells were isolated. The participants, recipients of two vaccine doses, got either BNT162b2 or mRNA-1273. Sequencing used CD4+ T cells from PBMCs cultured without peptide, obtained after COVID-19 vaccination. All receptors come from a human donor who received a COVID-19 vaccine.

The genes are TRBV7-9 and TRBJ1-1; D not resolved. The V end was cut by 5 bases, the J end by 4 bases, with 20 bases between. Per germline, CDR1 SEHNR and CDR2 FQNEAQ (reference sequence). The CDR3 totals 16 residues. The CDR3 protein is CASSPMPKLEGTEAFF. The CDR3 DNA is TGTGCCAGCAGCCCAATGCCAAAATTGGAGGGCACTGAAGCTTTCTTT.

This rearrangement joins TRBV9 to TRBJ1-4; TRBD1 matches 8 bases. V shed 3 bases and J 10 bases; nucleotides not matched to a gene: 14. CDR1 is SGDLS and CDR2 is YYNGEE in the germline V gene. This CDR3 comprises 16 residues. The CDR3 region has the DNA TGTGCCAGCAGCGACCGAATCGTAGGGACAGGCGGAAAACTGTTTTTT. This gives the protein CASSDRIVGTGGKLFF.

Only one count was recorded for this clone. V and J are TRBV12-3 or TRBV12-4 and TRBJ2-7; D is unresolved. The CDR3 consists of 13 residues. The V end lost 3 bases, the J end lost 3 bases, and 9 bases lay between the germline ends. CDR3 coding DNA: TGTGCCAGCAGTTTTTCGGAAGGCTACGAGCAGTACTTC. It translates to CASSFSEGYEQYF.

The genes are TRBV5-4 and TRBJ1-1; 9 nucleotides line up with TRBD1. The CDR3 is 14 residues long. Germline CDR1 SGHNT, CDR2 YYREEE (reference sequence). V trimming: 4 bases; J trimming: 1 base; junction bases outside the gene matches: 2. In DNA, the CDR3 is TGTGCCAGCAGCCAGACAGGGGGGAACACTGAAGCTTTCTTT. It yields the protein CASSQTGGNTEAFF. Filled out from reference TRBV5-4 and TRBJ1-1, the complete variable domain reads ETGVTQSPTHLIKTRGQQVTLRCSSQSGHNTVSWYQQALGQGPQFIFQYYREEENGRGNFPPRFSGLQFPNYSSELNVNALELDDSALYLCASSQTGGNTEAFFGQGTRLTVV.

This clone has just a few counts. The V call is TRBV2, the J call TRBJ1-6, with 8 bases aligning to TRBD1. V dropped 7 bases and J dropped 5; count of bases not matched to a gene: 4. CDR3 length equals 14 residues. The germline V gene has CDR1 SNHLY and CDR2 FYNNEI. The CDR3 here is CASTLQGDNSPLHF. In DNA, the CDR3 is TGTGCCAGCACTCTACAGGGGGATAATTCACCCCTCCACTTT.

The chain carries TRBV7-2 and TRBJ2-7; TRBD2 aligns across 8 bases. With 5 bases clipped from V and 7 bases from J, the junction kept 16 bases outside the gene matches. The CDR3 loop spans 16 amino acids. CDR1 SGHTA and CDR2 FQGNSA come from the germline V gene. CDR3 sequence reads: CASSQNPAGAVGEQYF. The CDR3 coding sequence is TGTGCCAGCAGCCAAAACCCAGCGGGAGCGGTGGGTGAGCAGTACTTC.

This clone was counted only a few times. The chain links TRBV4-1 to TRBJ1-2; no definite D call. Trimming removed 1 base at V and 5 bases at J, with 8 bases between. The CDR3 length is 13 residues. Germline V CDR1 and CDR2: MGHRA, YSYEKL. The DNA of the CDR3 is TGCGCCAGCAGCCAAGGGCAGGTTTATGGCTACACCTTC. It translates to CASSQGQVYGYTF.

The rearrangement uses TRBV25-1 and TRBJ2-2; the D is unclear. The CDR3 has 13 amino acids. In germline, CDR1 is MGHDK, CDR2 SYGVNS. Trimming removed 4 bases from V and 2 bases from J, with 5 bases in between. The CDR3 spells CASSALNTGELFF. In DNA form, the CDR3 reads TGTGCCAGCAGTGCCCTTAACACCGGGGAGCTGTTTTTT.

The chain has TRBV5-6 and TRBJ2-5; D perhaps matches TRBD2 (6 bases). Germline values: CDR1 SGHDT, CDR2 YYEEEE. V gave up 7 bases and J gave up 5 bases, with 21 bases separating them. CDR3 length: 15 residues. The CDR3 nucleotides are TGTGCCAGCCAAACGGAGGGTTTGGGGTGGGAGACCCAGTACTTC. Protein product: CASQTEGLGWETQYF.

This chain uses TRBV2 with TRBJ1-5; 8 nucleotides match TRBD1. CDR3 size: 13 residues. In germline, CDR1 is SNHLY, CDR2 FYNNEI. With 5 bases clipped from V and 6 bases from J, the junction kept 3 bases outside the gene matches. The CDR3 spells CASSFQGAQPQHF. The DNA for the CDR3 is TGTGCCAGCAGTTTTCAGGGGGCTCAGCCCCAGCATTTT.

The table lists this clone with a few counts. The genes are TRBV5-1 and TRBJ1-3, with D unresolved. This CDR3 has 15 residues. V was trimmed by 4 bases and J by 1 base, leaving 12 bases between them. Per germline, CDR1 SGHRS and CDR2 YFSETQ. The chain's CDR3 is CASSPSRTSGNTIYF. For the CDR3, the DNA is TGCGCCAGCAGCCCCTCCCGGACGTCTGGAAACACCATATATTTT.

V usage is TRBV11-2 and J usage is TRBJ1-6; D unresolved. The germline V gene has CDR1 SGHAT and CDR2 FQNNGV. Trimming left V 1 base short and J 10 bases short, with 8 bases between. CDR3 size: 13 residues. The CDR3 DNA is TGTGCCAGCAGCTTAGCCCTCACGTCACCCCTCCACTTT. Residues: CASSLALTSPLHF.

The chain combines TRBV5-5 with TRBJ2-2; D ambiguous. The CDR3 is made up of 13 amino acids. V was clipped by 4 bases and J by 6 bases, with 10 bases between them. Germline V gives CDR1 SGHKS, CDR2 YYEKEE (reference sequence). This chain's CDR3 is CASSQIVSGELFF. The CDR3 DNA reads as TGTGCCAGCAGCCAGATCGTGTCCGGGGAGCTGTTTTTT.

The rearrangement joins TRBV7-9 to TRBJ1-1, with 7 nucleotides matching TRBD1. The CDR3 has 12 amino acids. Germline CDR1 is SEHNR and CDR2 is FQNEAQ (reference sequence). V lost 11 bases to trimming and J lost 7 bases; unmatched junction nucleotides: 10. CDR3 coding DNA: TGTGCCGGATCCGACAGGGCTGGTGAAGCTTTCTTT. Translating gives CAGSDRAGEAFF.

This chain joins TRBV9 and TRBJ1-4; 7 bases align to TRBD1. V lost 0 bases and J lost 0; bases outside the gene matches: 5. This CDR3 region has 17 residues. Germline CDR1 reads SGDLS; CDR2 reads YYNGEE. Written as DNA, the CDR3 is TGTGCCAGCAGCGTAGAGGGACAGAGTGCAACTAATGAAAAACTGTTTTTT. Translating it yields CASSVEGQSATNEKLFF.

The chain's CDR3 is CASSQGFSGRRSYEQYF. The DNA of the CDR3 is TGTGCCAGCAGCCAGGGGTTTAGCGGGAGGCGGTCCTACGAGCAGTACTTC. This chain joins TRBV3-1 (or the pseudogene TRBV3-2) and TRBJ2-7, with TRBD2 identical over 10 bases. The germline gives CDR1 LGHDT, CDR2 YNNKEL (reference sequence). The V segment lost 3 bases and the J segment 1 base; nucleotides outside the gene matches: 9. The CDR3 is 17 residues long.

This clone was detected a few times. The rearrangement links TRBV21-1 to TRBJ1-6; TRBD1 is the table's D call, not checked against the DNA. TRBV21-1 is a pseudogene. The CDR3 is 15 amino acids. CDR3 sequence reads: CASSIRPGQESPLHF. CDR3 nucleotides: TGTGCCAGCAGCATTCGCCCGGGACAGGAATCACCCCTCCACTTT.

CDR3 nucleotides: TGTGCCAGCAGATGGACAGGGAAGTATGGCTACACCTTC. This translates into CASRWTGKYGYTF. V usage is TRBV6-6 and J usage is TRBJ1-2; TRBD1 agrees at 8 bases. Germline values: CDR1 MNHNY, CDR2 SVGAGI (reference sequence). This CDR3 comprises 13 residues. Unmatched junction bases numbered 5, after V lost 6 bases and J lost 5 bases.

This chain connects TRBV10-2 to TRBJ2-3; no clear D gene. The V and J ends lost 3 bases and 1 base respectively, with 14 bases between them. CDR1 WSHSY and CDR2 SAAADI come from the germline V gene. This CDR3 comprises 16 residues. DNA for the CDR3: TGCGCCAGCAGTGACATTGCTGGGATTGGCACAGATACGCAGTATTTT. It codes for CASSDIAGIGTDTQYF.

This chain links TRBV7-9 with TRBJ2-1; D might be TRBD1 or TRBD2, each matching 5 bases. The CDR3 extends over 15 amino acids. The germline CDR1 and CDR2 sequences are SEHNR and FQNEAQ (reference sequence). The V gene lost 5 bases and the J gene lost 4 bases, with 15 bases spanning the gap. CDR3 residues: CASSTPGTSYNEQFF. In DNA form, the CDR3 reads TGTGCCAGCAGCACGCCCGGGACCTCTTACAATGAGCAGTTCTTC.

This clone was observed a few times. This sequence joins TRBV6-6 and TRBJ1-2; D is unclear. This CDR3 region has 11 residues. Germline values: CDR1 MNHNY, CDR2 SVGAGI (reference sequence). V dropped 6 bases and J dropped 10 bases, with 12 bases sitting between them. The CDR3 DNA reads TGTGCCAGCAGCCTCCTCTCGGACTACACCTTC. Amino acid sequence: CASSLLSDYTF.

The V gene is TRBV2, the J gene TRBJ2-1; the D gene is possibly TRBD1 (6 bases). The CDR3 is 15 amino acids. CDR1 is SNHLY and CDR2 is FYNNEI in the germline V gene. Trimming took off 6 bases at V and 6 bases at J, with 18 bases between the two ends. CDR3 protein: CASRSGTQVVNEQFF. CDR3 in DNA: TGTGCCAGCAGATCCGGGACACAGGTCGTCAATGAGCAGTTCTTC. Full variable domain (outside the CDR3, taken from reference TRBV2 and TRBJ2-1): EPEVTQTPSHQVTQMGQEVILRCVPISNHLYFYWYRQILGQKVEFLVSFYNNEISEKSEIFDDQFSVERPDGSNFTLKIRSTKLEDSAMYFCASRSGTQVVNEQFFGPGTRLTVL.

The chain uses TRBV25-1 and TRBJ2-5; 8 bases agree with TRBD2. The CDR3 extends over 16 amino acids. After removal of 6 bases from V and 5 bases from J, the junction contained 14 bases not matched to a gene. The germline V gene has CDR1 MGHDK and CDR2 SYGVNS. CDR3 protein: CASRVSGGASRETQYF. The CDR3, as DNA: TGTGCCAGCAGGGTGTCGGGAGGGGCGTCTCGGGAGACCCAGTACTTC.

The J gene is TRBJ2-5, the V gene TRBV7-2; 7 bases are shared with TRBD1. The J segment lost 4 bases and the V segment lost 5 bases, leaving 10 bases of the junction unmatched. The CDR3 has 15 amino acids. CDR1 is SGHTA and CDR2 is FQGNSA in the germline V gene. In nucleotides, the CDR3 is TGTGCCAGCAGCGGCAGGGGGACCAGGGGAGAGACCCAGTACTTC. It is translated as CASSGRGTRGETQYF.

The CDR3 DNA is TGTGCCAGCAGAACTACAGGGATCGGTGGCTACACCTTC. Its protein is CASRTTGIGGYTF. The V gene is TRBV2, the J gene TRBJ1-2; a weak D match, TRBD1 (6 bases). Trimming stripped 6 bases from V and 7 bases from J, with 15 bases between. The CDR3 contains 13 residues. Germline V CDR1 and CDR2: SNHLY, FYNNEI.

Here the CDR3 reads CASSLRLAGYSTVYNEQFF. Written as DNA, the CDR3 is TGTGCCAGCAGTTTAAGACTAGCGGGCTACTCAACTGTCTACAATGAGCAGTTCTTC. The V call is TRBV27, the J call TRBJ2-1, with TRBD2 matching 10 bases. Germline V gene data show CDR1 as MNHEY and CDR2 as SMNVEV (reference sequence). The CDR3 totals 19 residues. Trimming removed 2 bases from V and 3 bases from J; junction bases left unmatched: 13.

V usage is TRBV12-3 or TRBV12-4 and J usage is TRBJ1-1, with D possibly being TRBD1 (6 bases). V lost 3 bases and J lost 8, with 13 bases in between. CDR3 length: 13 amino acids. In DNA form, the CDR3 reads TGTGCCAGCAGTTTTGTAGGCAGGGGAGAAGCTTTCTTT. It yields the protein CASSFVGRGEAFF.

The rearrangement uses TRBV6-5 and TRBJ1-5; D is possibly TRBD1 (5 bases). The CDR3 covers 12 residues. The V and J ends lost 7 bases and 5 bases respectively, with 9 bases between them. Per the germline V gene, CDR1 is MNHEY and CDR2 is SVGAGI. The CDR3 reads CASNQGYQPQHF. CDR3 in DNA: TGTGCCAGCAACCAGGGATATCAGCCCCAGCATTTT.

The rearrangement joins TRBV6-5 to TRBJ1-1; D remains unclear. This CDR3 has 13 residues. Germline V CDR1 and CDR2: MNHEY, SVGAGI. Trimming cost V 3 bases and J 3 bases, with 8 bases left between them. The CDR3 reads CASSYTQHTEAFF. Here the CDR3 DNA reads TGTGCCAGCAGTTATACTCAGCACACTGAAGCTTTCTTT.

This clone came up a few times. The chain uses TRBV6-1 and TRBJ2-2, with unresolved D. Germline CDR1 reads MNHNS; CDR2 reads SASEGT. Deletions cut 3 bases from V and 4 bases from J, with 12 bases between. The CDR3 sequence is 15 residues long. The CDR3 coding sequence is TGTGCCAGCAGTGATAGGCAGAGCGCCACCGGGGAGCTGTTTTTT. This gives the protein CASSDRQSATGELFF.